This TCR beta chain was sequenced for a study of regulatory T cells in long-lasting Graves disease. This clonotype has ten or more counts. Its cognate antigen is unknown. V dropped 5 bases and J dropped 0 bases, with 8 bases sitting between them. This CDR3 is 13 amino acids long. In germline, CDR1 is MDHEN, CDR2 SYDVKM. The time point: persistent/refractory GD, antithyroid drugs over 5 years with positive TRAb. PBMCs were the source of the RNA used for TCR sequencing. In building TCR beta libraries, iRepertoire HTBI primers were used together with Arm-PCR of CDR3 regions. TCRdb reprocessed the multiplex PCR reads via MiXCR and lists one record per CDR3 protein. The table has around 450,000 distinct CDR3 sequences, 20% to 25% seen once; the top ten hold around 7%. Notes on the study in general: Those with persistent Graves' had less TCR diversity than newly diagnosed patients.

The sequencing here drew on peripheral blood mononuclear cells (PBMCs), taken when the disease was refractory, from a patient treated with antithyroid drugs. The TCR comes from a female donor with Graves disease. The chain carries TRBV28 and TRBJ2-7; D might be TRBD1 (6 bases). The CDR3 loop is CASSGTSSYEQYF. The CDR3 nucleotides are TGTGCCAGCAGTGGGACAAGCTCCTACGAGCAGTACTTC.